The 17 T cell receptor beta chains below all came from one sample that was sequenced in a study of blood T cell repertoires in COVID-19. TCRdb keeps only in-frame clones here, not all; method: immunoSEQ multiplex PCR. Of fewer than 450,000 clones listed, approximately 90% were seen once; the top ten hold around 12%. The specimen was peripheral blood. Every receptor here comes from a woman aged 50 to 60 with COVID-19, enrolled during active disease.

The chain recombines TRBV25-1 with TRBJ1-4; D not certain. The CDR3 length is 16 residues. The V gene's germline CDR1 is MGHDK and CDR2 SYGVNS. Trimming shortened V by 3 bases and J by 0 bases, and 11 bases separated the two germline ends. The CDR3 DNA sequence: TGTGCCAGCAGTGATCCACAGATAGCAACTAATGAAAAACTGTTTTTT. Encoded protein: CASSDPQIATNEKLFF.

The V call is TRBV10-3, the J call TRBJ1-5, with no clear D. Per the germline V gene, CDR1 is ENHRY and CDR2 is SYGVKD. V lost 6 bases and J 2 bases, leaving 8 bases between the germline ends. This CDR3 has 13 amino acids. Here the CDR3 reads CAISTEGNQPQHF. The CDR3 DNA follows: TGTGCCATCAGCACGGAGGGCAATCAGCCCCAGCATTTT.

V and J are TRBV4-1 and TRBJ1-3, with a weak D call TRBD1 (6 bases). CDR1 and CDR2 (germline): MGHRA, YSYEKL. The V end was cut by 1 base, the J end by 5 bases, with 12 bases between. The CDR3 spans 15 residues. CDR3 coding DNA: TGCGCCAGCAGCCAAGCAACAGGGACGAGAAACACCATATATTTT. Translation gives CASSQATGTRNTIYF.

CDR3 amino acids: CASTPGPEGGYTF. CDR3 in DNA: TGTGCCAGCACCCCCGGTCCCGAGGGTGGCTACACCTTC. V usage is TRBV12-3 or TRBV12-4 and J usage is TRBJ1-2, with D unresolved. The V gene lost 7 bases and the J gene lost 7 bases, with 16 bases spanning the gap. The CDR3 is 13 amino acids.

V is TRBV6-5 and J is TRBJ2-3; 8 bases line up with TRBD1. Germline values: CDR1 MNHEY, CDR2 SVGAGI. This CDR3 has 15 residues. V lost 6 bases and J lost 2; bases outside the gene matches: 7. CDR3 region: CASSPQGDSTDTQYF. The CDR3, as DNA: TGTGCCAGCAGCCCACAGGGGGACTCCACAGATACGCAGTATTTT.

The chain links TRBV7-2 to TRBJ2-1; TRBD2 matches 10 bases. The CDR3 spans 16 residues. Germline V CDR1 and CDR2: SGHTA, FQGNSA. The ends lost 0 bases at V and 3 bases at J; junction bases unmatched: 2. Here the CDR3 DNA reads TGTGCCAGCAGCTTAGCTGGACTAGCGGTCTACAATGAGCAGTTCTTC. Amino acids: CASSLAGLAVYNEQFF.

The chain recombines TRBV27 with TRBJ2-7, with TRBD2 matching 9 bases. The CDR3 is made up of 14 amino acids. CDR1 and CDR2 from the germline V gene are MNHEY and SMNVEV (reference sequence). V shed 5 bases, J shed 5 bases, and the junction held 7 bases outside the gene matches. The CDR3 spells CASSPGTSPNEQYF. The CDR3 DNA is TGTGCCAGCAGTCCCGGGACTAGCCCTAACGAGCAGTACTTC.

The V call is TRBV19, the J call TRBJ1-6, with D unresolved. The CDR3 covers 16 residues. Trimming took 4 bases from V and 0 from J, leaving 10 bases between them. Germline CDR1 LNHDA, CDR2 SQIVND (reference sequence). The CDR3 region has the DNA TGTGCCAGTAGTACTGTGGGGAGCTCCTATAATTCACCCCTCCACTTT. This gives the protein CASSTVGSSYNSPLHF.

The chain has TRBV3-1 (or the pseudogene TRBV3-2) and TRBJ1-2; D is uncertain. From germline, CDR1 is LGHDT and CDR2 YNNKEL (reference sequence). The CDR3 runs 11 residues. Trimming took 3 bases from V and 8 from J, leaving 7 bases between them. The CDR3 DNA sequence: TGTGCCAGCAGCCACGAGGAGGGCTACACCTTC. It specifies CASSHEEGYTF.

The gene calls are TRBV2 and TRBJ2-2; the D gene is possibly TRBD2 (5 bases). The germline V gene has CDR1 SNHLY and CDR2 FYNNEI. Trimming removed 3 bases from V and 6 bases from J, with 8 bases in between. This CDR3 spans 13 amino acids. The CDR3 here is CASSETKAGELFF. In DNA form, the CDR3 reads TGTGCCAGCAGTGAGACTAAAGCCGGGGAGCTGTTTTTT.

CDR3 protein: CASRQQGVGNQPQHF. The DNA for the CDR3 is TGTGCCAGCAGGCAACAGGGGGTGGGAAATCAGCCCCAGCATTTT. This sequence joins TRBV28 and TRBJ1-5; 8 nucleotides align to TRBD1. CDR1 and CDR2 from the germline V gene are MDHEN and SYDVKM. V shed 6 bases, J shed 4 bases, and the junction held 8 bases outside the gene matches. The CDR3 covers 15 residues.

The chain uses TRBV5-1 and TRBJ2-1; 9 positions agree with TRBD1. CDR3 size: 15 residues. Germline lookup yields CDR1 SGHRS and CDR2 YFSETQ. J gave up 9 bases and V 4 bases, and 11 bases lay outside the gene matches. The chain's CDR3 is CASSIGQGRHAEQFF. Written as DNA, the CDR3 is TGCGCCAGCAGCATCGGACAGGGGAGGCATGCTGAGCAGTTCTTC.

V and J are TRBV2 and TRBJ1-5; the match to TRBD1 covers 8 bases. Per germline, CDR1 SNHLY and CDR2 FYNNEI. The trim removed 6 bases at V and 5 bases at J, leaving 3 bases unmatched. The length of the CDR3 is 13 residues. The CDR3 DNA reads as TGTGCCAGCAGCGACAGGGGCGATCAGCCCCAGCATTTT. Its translation is CASSDRGDQPQHF. The full variable domain, its missing parts supplied by reference TRBV2 and TRBJ1-5, is EPEVTQTPSHQVTQMGQEVILRCVPISNHLYFYWYRQILGQKVEFLVSFYNNEISEKSEIFDDQFSVERPDGSNFTLKIRSTKLEDSAMYFCASSDRGDQPQHFGDGTRLSIL.

The sample holds one count of this clone. The chain links TRBV25-1 to TRBJ1-1; D gene uncertain. The CDR3 is 15 residues long. Per germline, CDR1 MGHDK and CDR2 SYGVNS. Trimming left V 0 bases short and J 6 bases short, with 14 bases between. CDR3 sequence: CASSEYPLGRAEAFF. The CDR3 region has the DNA TGTGCCAGCAGTGAATACCCTCTGGGGAGGGCTGAAGCTTTCTTT.

V is TRBV6-5 and J is TRBJ2-2; D gene uncertain. Trimming took off 7 bases at V and 2 bases at J, with 5 bases between the two ends. The germline CDR1 and CDR2 sequences are MNHEY and SVGAGI. The CDR3 loop spans 12 amino acids. CDR3 sequence: CASTRNTGELFF. Here the CDR3 DNA reads TGTGCCAGCACTCGTAACACCGGGGAGCTGTTTTTT.

The chain links TRBV29-1 to TRBJ1-2; D perhaps matches TRBD1 (6 bases). The CDR3 contains 15 residues. From germline, CDR1 is SQVTM and CDR2 ANQGSEA. Trimming removed 0 bases from V and 0 bases from J, with 11 bases in between. CDR3 nucleotide sequence: TGCAGCGTTGAAGATAACCCAGGGGCTAACTATGGCTACACCTTC. This translates into CSVEDNPGANYGYTF.

The chain combines TRBV3-1 (or the pseudogene TRBV3-2) with TRBJ1-1, with TRBD1 as a possible D gene (5 bases). Trimming took 5 bases from V and 11 from J, leaving 21 bases between them. The CDR3 runs to 14 residues. Germline values: CDR1 LGHDT, CDR2 YNNKEL (reference sequence). The CDR3 region has the DNA TGTGCCAGCAGCTACTTGAGGACATTTAACGAGGCTTTCTTT. Amino acids: CASSYLRTFNEAFF.